Listed here are 9 T cell receptor beta chains from one sample, sequenced in a study of blood T cell repertoires in COVID-19. TCRdb keeps only in-frame clones here, not all; method: immunoSEQ multiplex PCR. The sample carries some 150,000 clones, more than 75% recorded once. The sequenced material came from peripheral blood. These receptors were taken from a man between 50 and 59 years old who had recovered from COVID-19.

This sequence joins TRBV18 and TRBJ2-7; TRBD1 is a possible D gene (5 bases). The germline gives CDR1 KGHSH, CDR2 LQKENI. The CDR3 length is 15 residues. Trimming pared 1 base from V and 0 bases from J, leaving 10 bases between. CDR3 region: CASSPREGVSYEQYF. CDR3 sequence (DNA): TGTGCCAGCTCACCACGGGAAGGGGTCTCCTACGAGCAGTACTTC.

This chain links TRBV4-1 with TRBJ2-2, with 7 bases identical to TRBD1. The CDR3 has 12 amino acids. The V segment lost 4 bases and the J segment 7 bases; nucleotides outside the gene matches: 0. Germline CDR1 and CDR2: MGHRA and YSYEKL. Here the CDR3 DNA reads TGCGCCAGCAGCCCAGGGGGCGGGGAGCTGTTTTTT. This encodes CASSPGGGELFF.

The genes are TRBV10-3 and TRBJ1-1; the D gene is possibly TRBD1 (6 bases). The CDR3 consists of 16 residues. Germline V gives CDR1 ENHRY, CDR2 SYGVKD. Trimming took 3 bases from V and 1 from J, leaving 15 bases between them. The CDR3 reads CAISDTLDRTNTEAFF. Here the CDR3 DNA reads TGTGCCATCAGTGACACCCTTGACAGGACGAACACTGAAGCTTTCTTT.

This chain connects TRBV10-3 to TRBJ1-1; 7 bases are shared with TRBD1. The CDR3 runs to 14 residues. Germline V gives CDR1 ENHRY, CDR2 SYGVKD. Trimming removed 3 bases from V and 0 bases from J; junction bases left unmatched: 1. The CDR3 DNA follows: TGTGCCATCAGTGACGGGACAGTGAACACTGAAGCTTTCTTT. It specifies CAISDGTVNTEAFF.

The chain combines TRBV19 with TRBJ2-5; D is perhaps TRBD2 (6 bases). The CDR3 has 16 residues. Germline V gene lookup returns CDR1 LNHDA and CDR2 SQIVND (reference sequence). The V end lost 3 bases, the J end lost 1 base, and 15 bases lay between the germline ends. The chain's CDR3 is CASSMGGEEAQETQYF. The CDR3 nucleotides are TGTGCCAGTAGTATGGGCGGGGAGGAAGCCCAAGAGACCCAGTACTTC.

This clone was counted once. The chain is built from TRBV27 and TRBJ1-5; D is unclear. In germline, CDR1 is MNHEY, CDR2 SMNVEV (reference sequence). CDR3 length equals 15 residues. V gave up 0 bases and J gave up 7 bases, with 13 bases separating them. CDR3: CASSLSFKGEQPQHF. The CDR3 nucleotides are TGTGCCAGCAGTTTATCGTTCAAGGGAGAACAGCCCCAGCATTTT.

The V and J genes are TRBV4-1 and TRBJ2-1; possible D gene TRBD1, 6 bases. Germline assignment: CDR1 MGHRA and CDR2 YSYEKL. Trimming shortened V by 4 bases and J by 1 base, and 17 bases separated the two germline ends. The CDR3 contains 17 residues. In nucleotides, the CDR3 is TGCGCCAGCAGCCCTCTGAGGAGTCAGGGGTCCTACAATGAGCAGTTCTTC. It translates to CASSPLRSQGSYNEQFF.

The chain combines TRBV7-3 with TRBJ2-2; D call uncertain. Germline CDR1 is SGHTA and CDR2 is FQGTGA. CDR3 size: 14 residues. V was trimmed by 5 bases and J by 6 bases, leaving 13 bases between them. The CDR3 coding sequence is TGTGCCAGCAGCCCCCAAACTGCGTCCGGGGAGCTGTTTTTT. It encodes CASSPQTASGELFF.

This chain's CDR3 is CASSGPGETQYF. The CDR3 bases are TGTGCCAGCAGTGGACCGGGGGAGACCCAGTACTTC. J is TRBJ2-5 and V is TRBV2, with a possible D match to TRBD2 (5 bases). This CDR3 has 12 amino acids. CDR1 and CDR2 (germline): SNHLY, FYNNEI. V lost 4 bases to trimming and J lost 5 bases, with 8 bases between them. Looking up the rest from reference TRBV2 and TRBJ2-5 gives the full variable domain: EPEVTQTPSHQVTQMGQEVILRCVPISNHLYFYWYRQILGQKVEFLVSFYNNEISEKSEIFDDQFSVERPDGSNFTLKIRSTKLEDSAMYFCASSGPGETQYFGPGTRLLVL.